The TCR beta chain under discussion was sequenced for a study of T-cell memory formation after mild COVID-19. A note on this clonotype: Its specificity is not known.

Study-level results: Pre-infection memory showed some responding clones, and this suggested that cross-reactive memory joined. Among clones peaking at day 37 in the second wave, SARS-CoV-2 specificity remained unconfirmed.

TCRdb used MiXCR to reprocess the 5' RACE reads, holding one entry per CDR3 protein. The data hold hundreds of thousands of distinct CDR3 sequences, with about a fifth observed a single time. Germline CDR1 and CDR2: MNHEY and SVGEGT. This CDR3 comprises 16 residues. V was pared by 6 bases and J by 0 bases, with 16 bases between. The specimen sequenced was PBMCs or a T cell subset sorted from them (not recorded which). The chain employs TRBV6-2 or TRBV6-3 and TRBJ2-3; unclear D gene. The receptor was derived from an adult woman who had mild COVID-19 (a few samples of this study predate the infection). Cell type and time point are not known. The DNA of the CDR3 is TGTGCCAGCAGGTTGGGCGGAAAGACTAGCACAGATACGCAGTATTTT. Its translation: CASRLGGKTSTDTQYF.